This is a list of T cell receptor beta chains from one sample in a study of Graves' ophthalmopathy and Graves' hyperthyroidism. TCRdb called the multiplex PCR reads again in MiXCR, with one record for every CDR3 protein. The table records around 1,200,000 distinct CDR3 sequences, 36% of them present only once. The sample comprised peripheral blood or thyroid tissue (not recorded which). The source is an adult man with Graves' hyperthyroidism. CDR3s include the opening cysteine and the closing phenylalanine or tryptophan. A D gene is named only where the DNA matches it firmly. The size field is filled for only some rows; it gives once, few, many or a size class.

V gene	clone size	D gene	J gene	CDR3 protein	CDR3 DNA
TRBV5-6	many	NA	TRBJ1-6	CASRMDRNSPLHF	TGTGCCAGCAGGATGGACAGAAATTCACCCCTCCACTTT
TRBV2	few	TRBD1	TRBJ2-7	CASTAEGQGYEQYF	TGTGCCAGCACCGCTGAGGGACAGGGCTACGAGCAGTACTTC
TRBV18	NA	NA	TRBJ1-2	CASSPPMFRTWWYNYGYTF	TGTGCCAGCTCACCACCTATGTTTAGGACATGGTGGTATAACTATGGCTACACCTTC
TRBV9	few	TRBD1	TRBJ1-2	CASSRTTGGDGYTF	TGTGCCAGCAGTCGAACCACAGGGGGCGATGGCTACACCTTC
TRBV3-1	few	NA	TRBJ2-7	CASSQANSEQYF	TGTGCCAGCAGCCAAGCGAATTCCGAGCAGTACTTC
TRBV20-1	many	TRBD1	TRBJ2-7	CSANRDRAYEQYF	TGCAGTGCTAACAGGGACAGGGCCTACGAGCAGTACTTC
TRBV7-2	once	NA	TRBJ1-6	CASRRASGRSPLHF	TGTGCCAGCAGACGGGCTAGCGGGAGGTCACCCCTCCACTTT
TRBV29-1	NA	NA	TRBJ1-2	CSVALLGASANYGYTF	TGCAGCGTTGCCCTGCTCGGGGCCTCAGCTAACTATGGCTACACCTTC
TRBV6-5	many	TRBD1	TRBJ1-1	CASSYGTGGTEAFF	TGTGCCAGCAGTTACGGGACAGGGGGAACTGAAGCTTTCTTT
TRBV6-9	few	NA	TRBJ1-2	CASSYPGYPMDGYTF	TGTGCCAGCAGTTACCCGGGCTACCCAATGGATGGCTACACCTTC
TRBV2	NA	TRBD1	TRBJ1-6	CASSGPRDRDGLNSPLHF	TGTGCCAGCAGCGGACCTCGGGACAGGGATGGGCTAAATTCACCCCTCCACTTT
TRBV7-9	many	TRBD1	TRBJ1-2	CASRPEGQVLNGYTF	TGTGCCAGCAGACCGGAAGGACAGGTACTGAACGGCTACACCTTC
TRBV7-9	many	NA	TRBJ2-5	CASSTSGGHRGETQYF	TGTGCCAGCAGCACCAGTGGGGGACATAGAGGGGAGACCCAGTACTTC
TRBV12-3/TRBV12-4	few	NA	TRBJ2-7	CASSLTSGNQVQQYF	TGTGCCAGCAGTTTAACGAGTGGGAATCAGGTCCAGCAGTACTTC
TRBV20-1	NA	TRBD1	TRBJ2-2	CSARTGTGAWELFF	TGCAGTGCTAGAACGGGGACAGGGGCTTGGGAGCTGTTTTTT
TRBV7-2	many	NA	TRBJ1-2	CASSLYRSNYGYTF	TGTGCCAGCAGCTTATACAGAAGTAACTATGGCTACACCTTC
TRBV4-3	many	NA	TRBJ1-1	CASSGGARDTEAFF	TGCGCCAGCAGCGGGGGGGCGAGGGACACTGAAGCTTTCTTT
TRBV12-3/TRBV12-4	many	NA	TRBJ1-5	CASSLTQPWGQPQHF	TGTGCCAGCAGTTTAACACAGCCCTGGGGTCAGCCCCAGCATTTT
TRBV4-2	many	NA	TRBJ1-6	CASGENGGGSPLHF	TGTGCCAGCGGCGAGAATGGGGGCGGGTCACCCCTCCACTTT
TRBV6-6	NA	NA	TRBJ2-5	CASSGSQPQYF	TGTGCCAGCAGTGGGAGTCAGCCCCAGTACTTC
TRBV10-2	few	NA	TRBJ1-1	CASSETDRNTEAFF	TGTGCCAGCAGTGAAACAGACAGAAACACTGAAGCTTTCTTT
TRBV19	few	NA	TRBJ2-7	CASAFGARTTSYEQYF	TGTGCCAGCGCCTTCGGGGCACGAACAACCTCCTACGAGCAGTACTTC
TRBV5-1	few	NA	TRBJ1-1	CASSQGYQVNTEAFF	TGCGCCAGCAGCCAGGGGTACCAGGTGAACACTGAAGCTTTCTTT
TRBV30	few	NA	TRBJ2-6	CAWSVLGMGANVLTF	TGTGCCTGGAGTGTTTTGGGGATGGGGGCCAACGTCCTGACTTTC
TRBV2	once	NA	TRBJ1-6	CASKGSGSPLHF	TGTGCCAGCAAGGGATCAGGGTCACCCCTCCACTTT
TRBV9	NA	TRBD2	TRBJ2-7	CASSLSGSIDYEQYF	TGTGCCAGCAGCCTTAGCGGGAGTATTGACTACGAGCAGTACTTC
TRBV10-3	many	NA	TRBJ1-4	CAISREGFGEKLFF	TGTGCCATCAGTAGAGAGGGATTTGGTGAAAAACTGTTTTTT
TRBV12-3/TRBV12-4	many	NA	TRBJ2-2	CASSWEYAGELFF	TGTGCCAGCAGTTGGGAGTATGCCGGGGAGCTGTTTTTT
TRBV30	NA	NA	TRBJ2-2	CAWRVDGVAGELFF	TGTGCCTGGAGAGTGGATGGGGTCGCCGGGGAGCTGTTTTTT
TRBV10-2	once	NA	TRBJ2-7	CASSEDTSYEQYF	TGCGCCAGCAGTGAGGACACCTCCTACGAGCAGTACTTC
TRBV19	NA	NA	TRBJ1-2	CASSFRGLGYTF	TGTGCCAGTAGTTTCCGGGGCTTGGGCTACACCTTC
TRBV7-9	many	NA	TRBJ1-3	CASSTHGNTIYF	TGTGCCAGCAGCACCCATGGAAACACCATATATTTT
TRBV29-1	NA	TRBD2	TRBJ2-7	CSVEDVASGTYEQYF	TGCAGCGTTGAAGATGTGGCTAGCGGGACCTACGAGCAGTACTTC
TRBV19	many	TRBD1	TRBJ1-2	CASSKEGAFYGYTF	TGTGCCAGTAGCAAGGAGGGGGCGTTTTATGGCTACACCTTC
TRBV7-8	NA	NA	TRBJ2-7	CASSLSGWGLEQYF	TGTGCCAGCAGCTTATCGGGGTGGGGTTTGGAGCAGTACTTC
TRBV12-3/TRBV12-4	few	NA	TRBJ1-5	CASSFRGRQPQHF	TGTGCCAGCAGTTTTCGGGGGAGGCAGCCCCAGCATTTT